This T cell receptor (beta chain) was retrieved from a study of blood T cell repertoires in COVID-19. Looking at the study overall: Collection of acute and convalescent COVID-19 samples took place in the United States, Italy and Spain.

The repertoire was sequenced with immunoSEQ multiplex PCR; TCRdb's copy has only in-frame clones and lacks some. Of some 400,000 clones listed, almost 90% are singletons. About this clone: Germline and junction disagree at one end, which may indicate a read error.

Specimen: peripheral blood. This sequence originates from a man between 18 and 29 years old with active or convalescent COVID-19.

The chain's CDR3 is CASSTAGTGANVLTF. CDR3 nucleotides: TGTGCCAGTAGCACTGCAGGGACTGGGGCCAACGTGCTGACTTTC. The chain joins TRBV19 to TRBJ2-6; the D gene is possibly TRBD2 (6 bases). The CDR3 spans 15 residues. Germline values: CDR1 LNHDA, CDR2 SQIVND (reference sequence).